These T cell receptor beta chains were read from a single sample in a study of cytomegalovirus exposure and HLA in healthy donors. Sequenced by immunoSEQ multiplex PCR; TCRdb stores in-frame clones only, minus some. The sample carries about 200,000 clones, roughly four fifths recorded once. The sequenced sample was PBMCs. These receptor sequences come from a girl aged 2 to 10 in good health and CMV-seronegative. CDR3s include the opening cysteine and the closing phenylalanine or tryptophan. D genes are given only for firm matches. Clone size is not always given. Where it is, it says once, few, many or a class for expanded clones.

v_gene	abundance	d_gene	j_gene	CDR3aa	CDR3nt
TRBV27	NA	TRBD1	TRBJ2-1	CASRTGGPRPNEQFF	TGTGCCAGCAGAACAGGGGGCCCTCGTCCCAATGAGCAGTTCTTC
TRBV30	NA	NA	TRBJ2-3	CAWRGGVVTDTQYF	TGTGCCTGGCGGGGCGGGGTTGTTACAGATACGCAGTATTTT
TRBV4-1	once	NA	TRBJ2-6	CASSQEGLKGQGGANVLTF	TGCGCCAGCAGCCAGGAGGGGTTAAAGGGCCAGGGTGGGGCCAACGTCCTGACTTTC
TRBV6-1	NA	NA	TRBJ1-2	CASIGGPDGYTF	TGTGCCAGCATAGGGGGTCCGGATGGCTACACCTTC
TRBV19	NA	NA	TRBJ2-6	CASSMHRLSSGANVLTF	TGTGCCAGTAGTATGCACAGATTAAGCTCTGGGGCCAACGTCCTGACTTTC
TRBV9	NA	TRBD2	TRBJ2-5	CASSAGVSGGTYISETQYF	TGTGCCAGCAGCGCAGGGGTTAGCGGGGGTACCTACATATCAGAGACCCAGTACTTC
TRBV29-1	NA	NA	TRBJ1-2	CSVGGRYGYTF	TGCAGCGTTGGAGGGCGCTATGGCTACACCTTC
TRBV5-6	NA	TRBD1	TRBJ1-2	CASRGPGTEYGYTF	TGTGCCAGCAGAGGCCCCGGGACAGAATATGGCTACACCTTC
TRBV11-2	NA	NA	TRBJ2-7	CASSLAGSYEQYF	TGTGCCAGCAGCTTAGCCGGGTCCTACGAGCAGTACTTC
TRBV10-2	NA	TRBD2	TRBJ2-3	CASSVSGSLHSTDTQYF	TGCGCCAGCAGTGTGAGCGGGAGCCTCCATAGCACAGATACGCAGTATTTT
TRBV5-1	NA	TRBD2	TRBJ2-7	CASSRRREPEHEQYF	TGCGCCAGCAGCAGGAGGCGGGAGCCCGAACACGAGCAGTACTTC
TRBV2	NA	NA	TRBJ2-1	CASTQTAQRNEQFF	TGTGCCAGTACTCAGACAGCCCAGCGCAATGAGCAGTTCTTC
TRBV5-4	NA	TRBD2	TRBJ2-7	CASSLAGGAGVNYEQYF	TGTGCCAGCAGCTTGGCCGGGGGAGCGGGAGTAAACTACGAGCAGTACTTC
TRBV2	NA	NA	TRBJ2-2	CASSAQGRGGTGELFF	TGTGCCAGCAGTGCACAGGGGCGCGGGGGGACCGGGGAGCTGTTTTTT
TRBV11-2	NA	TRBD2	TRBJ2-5	CASSLDLLAAGGAQYF	TGTGCCAGCAGCTTAGATCTACTAGCCGCTGGGGGGGCCCAGTACTTC
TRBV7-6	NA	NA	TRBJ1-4	CASSPYAGSPNEKLFF	TGTGCCAGCAGCCCTTATGCAGGGTCCCCTAATGAAAAACTGTTTTTT
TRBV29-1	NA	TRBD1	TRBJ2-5	CSVTGFQETQYF	TGCAGCGTGACAGGGTTCCAAGAGACCCAGTACTTC
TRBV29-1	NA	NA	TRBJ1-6	CSVSTGQQNSPLHF	TGCAGCGTTTCCACTGGACAGCAAAATTCACCCCTCCACTTT
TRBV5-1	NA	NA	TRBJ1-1	CASRGDTEAFF	TGCGCCAGCAGAGGGGACACTGAAGCTTTCTTT
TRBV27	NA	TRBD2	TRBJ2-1	CASSSHWTSGKPNEQFF	TGTGCCAGCAGTTCCCATTGGACTAGCGGGAAACCCAATGAGCAGTTCTTC
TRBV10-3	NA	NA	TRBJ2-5	CAISESTTQGETQYF	TGTGCCATCAGTGAGTCGACCACCCAGGGGGAGACCCAGTACTTC
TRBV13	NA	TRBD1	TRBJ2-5	CASSVRQGGGETQYF	TGTGCCAGCAGCGTGAGACAGGGGGGTGGAGAGACCCAGTACTTC
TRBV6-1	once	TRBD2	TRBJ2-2	CASREDRAAGVPSRSNTGELFF	TGTGCCAGCAGGGAAGACCGAGCTGCGGGGGTTCCCTCCAGATCTAACACCGGGGAGCTGTTTTTT
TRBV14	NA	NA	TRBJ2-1	CASSQAEAESSYNEQFF	TGTGCCAGCAGCCAAGCTGAGGCCGAGAGCTCCTACAATGAGCAGTTCTTC
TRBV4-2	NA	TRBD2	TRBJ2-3	CASSQGTSGVPATDTQYF	TGTGCCAGCAGCCAAGGGACTAGCGGGGTCCCCGCCACAGATACGCAGTATTTT
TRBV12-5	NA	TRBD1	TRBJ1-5	CASGGRTGGIQPQHF	TGTGCTAGTGGTGGCAGGACAGGGGGCATCCAGCCCCAGCATTTT
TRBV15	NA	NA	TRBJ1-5	CATSRDLLGGNQPQHF	TGTGCCACCAGCAGAGATTTACTGGGCGGGAATCAGCCCCAGCATTTT